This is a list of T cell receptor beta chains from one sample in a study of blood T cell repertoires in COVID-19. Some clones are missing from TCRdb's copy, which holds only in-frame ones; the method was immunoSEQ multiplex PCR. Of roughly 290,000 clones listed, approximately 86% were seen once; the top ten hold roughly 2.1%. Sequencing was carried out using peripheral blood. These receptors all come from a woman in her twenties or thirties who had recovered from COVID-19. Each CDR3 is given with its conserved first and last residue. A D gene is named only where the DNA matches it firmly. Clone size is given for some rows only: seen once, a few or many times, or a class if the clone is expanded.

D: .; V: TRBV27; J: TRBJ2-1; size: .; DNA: TGTGCCAGCAGTTTATATGTTGTGGGCTATGAGCAGTTCTTC; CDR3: CASSLYVVGYEQFF
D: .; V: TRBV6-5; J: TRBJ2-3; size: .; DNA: TGTGCCAGCAGTAGGACACCCACAGATACGCAGTATTTT; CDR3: CASSRTPTDTQYF
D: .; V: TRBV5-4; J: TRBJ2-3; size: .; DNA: TGTGCCAGCAGCTGGCAACAGACCAGCACAGATACGCAGTATTTT; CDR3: CASSWQQTSTDTQYF
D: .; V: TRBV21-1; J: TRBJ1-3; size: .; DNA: TGTGCCAGCACCGGGACAGGGAGCTCTGGAAACACCATATATTTT; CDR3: CASTGTGSSGNTIYF
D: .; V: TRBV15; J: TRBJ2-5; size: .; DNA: TGTGCCACCAGCAGAGAGGGACGTCAGGGGGGGACCCAGTACTTC; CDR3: CATSREGRQGGTQYF
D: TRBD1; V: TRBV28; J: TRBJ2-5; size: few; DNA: TGTGCCAGCAGCGCAAGACAGGGTGGGGAGACCCAGTACTTC; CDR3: CASSARQGGETQYF
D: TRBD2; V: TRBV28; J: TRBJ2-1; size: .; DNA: TGTGCCAGCATTGGACTAGCGACTTACAATGAGCAGTTCTTC; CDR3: CASIGLATYNEQFF
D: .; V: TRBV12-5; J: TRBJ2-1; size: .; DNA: TGTGCTAGTGGCAGCGGTTACAATGAGCAGTTCTTC; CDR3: CASGSGYNEQFF
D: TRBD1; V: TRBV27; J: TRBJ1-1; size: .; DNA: TGTGCCAGCAGTCTAGACAGGGCGCGGGGCACTGAAGCTTTCTTT; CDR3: CASSLDRARGTEAFF
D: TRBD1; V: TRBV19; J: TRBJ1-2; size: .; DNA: TGTGCCAGTAAATCGGACAGGACTCATGGCTACACCTTC; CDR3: CASKSDRTHGYTF
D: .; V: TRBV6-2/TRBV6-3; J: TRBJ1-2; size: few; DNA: TGTGCCAGCAGCCACGGGAATACGGCAGGAGGTGGCTACACCTTC; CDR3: CASSHGNTAGGGYTF
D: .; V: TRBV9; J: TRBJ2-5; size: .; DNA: TGTGCCAGCAGCGTTACAGGGAACCAAGAGACCCAGTACTTC; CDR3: CASSVTGNQETQYF
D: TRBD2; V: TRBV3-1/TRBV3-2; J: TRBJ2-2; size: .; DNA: TGTGCCAGCACGAGAGGGAGGGCGGTCGGGGAGCTGTTTTTT; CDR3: CASTRGRAVGELFF
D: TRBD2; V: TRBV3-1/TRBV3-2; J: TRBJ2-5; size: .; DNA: TGTGCCAGCAGCCAACCTGGACTAGAAGAGGAGACCCAGTACTTC; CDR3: CASSQPGLEEETQYF
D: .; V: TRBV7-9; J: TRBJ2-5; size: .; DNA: TGTGCCAGCAGCAAACGCAAGACTCAAGAGACCCAGTACTTC; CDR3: CASSKRKTQETQYF
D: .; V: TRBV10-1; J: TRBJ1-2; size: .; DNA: TGCGCCAGCAGCCGAAACCCTAACGATGGCTACACCTTC; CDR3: CASSRNPNDGYTF
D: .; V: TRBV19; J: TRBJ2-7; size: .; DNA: TGTGCCAGTAGTATAGTCACAGGTTACGAGCAGTACTTC; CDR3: CASSIVTGYEQYF
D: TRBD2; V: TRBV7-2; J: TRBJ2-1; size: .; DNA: TGTGCCAGCAGCTTACGAGGGACTAGCAACAGGAATGAGCAGTTCTTC; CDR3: CASSLRGTSNRNEQFF
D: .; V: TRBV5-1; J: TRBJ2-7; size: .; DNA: TGCGCCAGCAGCTTGGATCAGGTCTCCTACGAGCAGTACTTC; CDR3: CASSLDQVSYEQYF
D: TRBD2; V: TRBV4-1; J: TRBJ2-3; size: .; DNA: TGCGCCAGCAGGGGACTAGCGGGGGGAAATAAAGGTACAGATACGCAGTATTTT; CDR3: CASRGLAGGNKGTDTQYF
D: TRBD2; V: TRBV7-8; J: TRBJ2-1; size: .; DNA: TGTGCCAGCAGCGCCGGACTAGCGCACGAGGGGGAGCAGTTCTTC; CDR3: CASSAGLAHEGEQFF
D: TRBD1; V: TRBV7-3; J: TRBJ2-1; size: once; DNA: TGTGCCAGCAGCCCGCGGACGACCGGGACAGGGGGCTTAGGGAATTTCGATGAGCAGTTCTTC; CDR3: CASSPRTTGTGGLGNFDEQFF
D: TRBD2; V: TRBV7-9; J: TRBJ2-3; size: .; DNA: TGTGCCAGCAGCTTAGGGGCTAGCGGGACGGATTTT; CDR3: CASSLGASGTDF
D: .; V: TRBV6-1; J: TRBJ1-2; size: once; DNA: TGTGCCAGCAGTGTACAGGTTCGAATGAATAACTATGGCTACACCTTC; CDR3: CASSVQVRMNNYGYTF
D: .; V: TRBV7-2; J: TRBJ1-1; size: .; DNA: TGTGCCAGCAGCTACGGCACAGGATCCACTGAAGCTTTCTTT; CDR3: CASSYGTGSTEAFF
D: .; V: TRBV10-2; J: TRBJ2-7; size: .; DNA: TGCGCCACCTACGGGCGGAGGGTAGCCTACGAGCAGTACTTC; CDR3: CATYGRRVAYEQYF
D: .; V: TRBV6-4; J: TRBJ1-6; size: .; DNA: TGTGCCAGCACCCCCAACCCAGGGAATTCACCCCTCCACTTT; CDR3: CASTPNPGNSPLHF
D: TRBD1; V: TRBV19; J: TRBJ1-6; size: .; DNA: TGTGCCAGTAGTATAGCCGGGACAGAATCACCCCTCCACTTT; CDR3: CASSIAGTESPLHF
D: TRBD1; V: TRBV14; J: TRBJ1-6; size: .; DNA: TGTGCCAGCAGCCACCACAGGGGGGAATCACCCCTCCACTTT; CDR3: CASSHHRGESPLHF
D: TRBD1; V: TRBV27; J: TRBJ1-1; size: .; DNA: TGTGCCAGCCATGGGACAGGGGAGTTTAGCGGGGCTTTCTTT; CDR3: CASHGTGEFSGAFF
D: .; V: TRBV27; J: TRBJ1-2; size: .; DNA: TGTGCCAGCAGGAAAACAGCTAACTATGGCTACACCTTC; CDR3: CASRKTANYGYTF
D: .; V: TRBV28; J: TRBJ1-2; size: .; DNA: TGTGCCAGCAGTCCCGACCCGACAGGCAGGGACTACACCTTC; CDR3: CASSPDPTGRDYTF
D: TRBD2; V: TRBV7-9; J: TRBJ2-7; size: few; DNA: TGTGCAAGCGGGAGGGTGGGGGAGCAGTACTTC; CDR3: CASGRVGEQYF
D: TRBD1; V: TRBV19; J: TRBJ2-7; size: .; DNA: TGTGCCAGTAGTGCGGGACAGGGACTCGCCTACGAGCAGTACTTC; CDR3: CASSAGQGLAYEQYF
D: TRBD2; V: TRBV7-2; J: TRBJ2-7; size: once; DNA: TGTGCCAGCAGCTACCGGACTAGCGGGAGTTACGAGCAGTACTTC; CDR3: CASSYRTSGSYEQYF
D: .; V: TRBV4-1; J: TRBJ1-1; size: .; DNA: TGCGCCAGCAGCCAAGAAGACAGTTTGAACACTGAAGCTTTCTTT; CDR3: CASSQEDSLNTEAFF
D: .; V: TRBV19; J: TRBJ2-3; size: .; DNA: TGTGCCAGTAGTATTGCGAGCGGGCGCACAGATACGCAGTATTTT; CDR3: CASSIASGRTDTQYF
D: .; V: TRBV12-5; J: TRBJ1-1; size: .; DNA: TGTGCTAGTGGTTTGGCCTTCGGAGAGAACACTGAAGCTTTCTTT; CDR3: CASGLAFGENTEAFF
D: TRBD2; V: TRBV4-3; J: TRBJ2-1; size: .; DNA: TGCGCCAGCAGCCAAGTACTAGCGGGGGTAGACAATGAGCAGTTCTTC; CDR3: CASSQVLAGVDNEQFF
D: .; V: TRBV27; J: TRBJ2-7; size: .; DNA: TGTGCCAGCAGTCCCCTCTCCTCACAGGGCCCTAAATTCGACGAGCAGTACTTC; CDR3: CASSPLSSQGPKFDEQYF
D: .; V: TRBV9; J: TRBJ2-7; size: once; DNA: TGTGCCAGCAGCGTAGACGGGACACCCCTCTACGAGCAGTACTTC; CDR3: CASSVDGTPLYEQYF
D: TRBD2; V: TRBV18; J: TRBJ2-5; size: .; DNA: TGTGCCAGCTCACCTGGACTAGGGCAGGCGACCCAGTACTTC; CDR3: CASSPGLGQATQYF
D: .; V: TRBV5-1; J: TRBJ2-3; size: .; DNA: TGCGCCAGCAGCCCCGAGGCAGATACGCAGTATTTT; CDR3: CASSPEADTQYF
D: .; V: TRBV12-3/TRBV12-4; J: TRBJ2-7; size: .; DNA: TGTGCCAGCAGTTTTGAGTTTTACGAGCAGTACTTC; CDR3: CASSFEFYEQYF
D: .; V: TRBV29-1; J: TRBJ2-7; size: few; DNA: TGCAGCGTTACGCCCGGGACACATTCCTACGAGCAGTACTTC; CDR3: CSVTPGTHSYEQYF
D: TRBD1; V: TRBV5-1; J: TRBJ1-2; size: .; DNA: TGCGCCAGCAGCCCGGGTCCCGGGACAGGGGAAAGGGGCTACACCTTC; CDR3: CASSPGPGTGERGYTF
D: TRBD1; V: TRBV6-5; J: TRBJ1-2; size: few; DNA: TGTGCCATGCGGGACAGTTCTTATGGCTACACCTTC; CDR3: CAMRDSSYGYTF
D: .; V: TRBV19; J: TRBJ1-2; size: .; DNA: TGTGCCAGTACCCCCGACAGTCGAGGCGGCTACACCTTC; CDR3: CASTPDSRGGYTF
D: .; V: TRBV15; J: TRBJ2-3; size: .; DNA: TGTGCCACCAGCTTCCGGGAGAAAGATACGCAGTATTTT; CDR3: CATSFREKDTQYF
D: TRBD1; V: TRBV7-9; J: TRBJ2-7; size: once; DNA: TGTGCCAGCAGCTCAGGACAGGCCTCCTACGAGCAGTACTTC; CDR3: CASSSGQASYEQYF
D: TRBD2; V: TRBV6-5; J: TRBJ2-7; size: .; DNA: TGTGCCAGCAGCCTAGCGGTCGCCTACGAGCAGTACTTC; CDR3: CASSLAVAYEQYF
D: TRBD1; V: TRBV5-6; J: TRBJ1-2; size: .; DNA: TGTGCCAGCAGCTTCGGAAGGGGGCGATTGGATGGCTACACCTTC; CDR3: CASSFGRGRLDGYTF
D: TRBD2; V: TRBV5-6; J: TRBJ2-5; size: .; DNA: TGTGCCAGCAGCCGAGGACTAGCGGGACAAGAGACCCAGTACTTC; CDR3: CASSRGLAGQETQYF
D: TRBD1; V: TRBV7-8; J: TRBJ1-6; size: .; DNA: TGTGCCAGCAGCCCCCAGACAGGGAAAGGGTCACCCCTCCACTTT; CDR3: CASSPQTGKGSPLHF
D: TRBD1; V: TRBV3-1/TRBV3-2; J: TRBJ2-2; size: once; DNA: TGTGCCAGCAGCCAAAGGGGACAGGGGAACACCGGGGAGCTGTTTTTT; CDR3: CASSQRGQGNTGELFF
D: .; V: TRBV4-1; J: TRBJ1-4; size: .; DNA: TGCGCCAGCAGCCAAGACAGGGGAAGGGGTGAAAAACTGTTTTTT; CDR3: CASSQDRGRGEKLFF
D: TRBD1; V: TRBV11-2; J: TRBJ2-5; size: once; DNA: TGTGCCAGCAGTTTACAGGGGGGAGGTCAAGAGACCCAGTACTTC; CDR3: CASSLQGGGQETQYF